Shown below are 21 T cell receptor beta chains from a single sample sequenced in a study of metastatic and nonmetastatic thyroid tumors. TCRdb used MiXCR to call clones anew from the PCR reads. The data hold tens of thousands of clones, with 25% observed a single time. No patient received treatment before thyroid surgery. Sequencing was done on a sample of blood. The receptor source for this set is a female donor with papillary thyroid cancer or a benign thyroid nodule (not recorded which). Some clones in this sample may be carry-over from other donors' samples.

The sample holds many counts of this clone. The chain links TRBV3-1 to TRBJ1-2; D might be TRBD1 (5 bases). The CDR3 sequence is 13 residues long. Germline CDR1 reads LGHDT; CDR2 reads YNNKEL (reference sequence). V lost 1 base and J lost 8, with 11 bases in between. The CDR3 DNA sequence: TGTGCCAGCAGCCAAGGAGGGGAGCGCGGCTACACCTTC. This sequence encodes CASSQGGERGYTF.

This clone has only a few counts. The chain carries TRBV4-3 and TRBJ2-3; no reliable D call. This CDR3 is 13 amino acids long. V was shortened by 5 bases and J by 1 base, with 7 bases between the two germline ends. Germline V gene data show CDR1 as LGHNA and CDR2 as YSLEER. The CDR3 coding sequence is TGCGCCAGCAGCTTTATGGGCACAGATACGCAGTATTTT. Translating it yields CASSFMGTDTQYF.

This clone was counted ten times or more. This chain joins TRBV7-9 and TRBJ1-1, with D tentatively TRBD1 (6 bases). Germline CDR1 SEHNR, CDR2 FQNEAQ (reference sequence). The CDR3 has 15 residues. The V gene lost 3 bases and the J gene lost 3 bases, with 14 bases spanning the gap. The CDR3 loop is CASSLGGVMHTEAFF. The CDR3 DNA follows: TGTGCCAGCAGCTTGGGGGGCGTAATGCACACTGAAGCTTTCTTT.

This clone was counted between two and nine times. Since a much larger clone is just one base distant, this may be a read error. This chain links TRBV12-5 with TRBJ1-4, with D hard to call. CDR1 LGHNT and CDR2 FRNRAP come from the germline V gene. The CDR3 has 10 amino acids. V dropped 8 bases and J dropped 7 bases, with 5 bases sitting between them. CDR3 amino acids: CASLCEKLFF. CDR3 DNA sequence: TGTGCTAGTCTGTGTGAAAAACTGTTTTTT. The full variable domain, with the rest looked up from reference TRBV12-5 and TRBJ1-4, is DARVTQTPRHKVTEMGQEVTMRCQPILGHNTVFWYRQTMMQGLELLAYFRNRAPLDDSGMPKDRFSAEMPDATLATLKIQPSEPRDSAVYFCASLCEKLFFGSGTQLSVL.

This clone came up many times. The J gene is TRBJ2-3, the V gene TRBV10-3; D is undetermined. V lost 3 bases, J lost 6 bases, and 16 bases lay in between. CDR3 length: 15 amino acids. Germline-derived CDR1 and CDR2 are ENHRY and SYGVKD. In DNA, the CDR3 is TGTGCCATCAGTGACCCTGTTTCACGGGCGGATACGCAGTATTTT. It codes for CAISDPVSRADTQYF.

This rearrangement joins TRBV4-2 to TRBJ1-1; 8 nucleotides align to TRBD1. The V and J ends lost 3 bases and 5 bases, in that order; junction bases with no gene match: 5. This CDR3 region has 14 residues. The germline gives CDR1 LGHNA, CDR2 YNFKEQ. The CDR3 nucleotides read TGTGCCAGCAGCCACCCACAGGGGGTTACTGAAGCTTTCTTT. Its translation: CASSHPQGVTEAFF.

In this sample, this clone turned up many times. V and J are TRBV7-2 and TRBJ1-1, with a weak D call TRBD1 (6 bases). V was clipped by 2 bases and J by 5 bases, with 12 bases between them. CDR1 SGHTA and CDR2 FQGNSA come from the germline V gene. The CDR3 is 14 residues long. CDR3 nucleotides: TGTGCCAGCAGCTTACAGGGGACGGGGACTGAAGCTTTCTTT. Translated, it gives CASSLQGTGTEAFF.

The sample holds many counts of this clone. The chain uses TRBV12-3 or TRBV12-4 and TRBJ2-1; TRBD2 is a possible D gene (6 bases). Trimming cost V 7 bases and J 5 bases, with 12 bases left between them. CDR3 length equals 13 residues. CDR3 in DNA: TGTGCCAGCAATCTATGGGAGGACAATGAGCAGTTCTTC. Amino acids: CASNLWEDNEQFF.

There are many counts of this clone. The chain links TRBV3-1 to TRBJ1-1; 8 positions agree with TRBD1. The CDR3 has 14 residues. Germline CDR1 LGHDT, CDR2 YNNKEL (reference sequence). Losses at the gene ends were 3 bases for V and 4 bases for J; bases not matched to a gene: 4. CDR3 nucleotides: TGTGCCAGCAGCCAGAACAGGGGGAGCACTGAAGCTTTCTTT. It encodes CASSQNRGSTEAFF.

Worth noting for this clone: Sequence at one end of the junction differs from germline and may be a read error. The chain employs TRBV4-1 and TRBJ2-1; D perhaps matches TRBD1 (6 bases). Germline CDR1 and CDR2: MGHRA and YSYEKL. CDR3 length: 16 amino acids. The CDR3 region is CASRQVGHRSYNAQFF. CDR3 bases: TGCGCCAGCCGCCAAGTGGGACACCGCTCCTACAATGCGCAGTTCTTC.

This clone was seen more than once but under ten times. This rearrangement joins TRBV6-1 to TRBJ1-6; the D gene is possibly TRBD1 (5 bases). The germline gives CDR1 MNHNS, CDR2 SASEGT. The length of the CDR3 is 15 residues. The V and J ends lost 4 bases and 7 bases respectively, with 14 bases between them. Here the CDR3 DNA reads TGTGCCAGCAGTGTTGTGGGACTTTCAAATTCACCCCTCCACTTT. Its translation: CASSVVGLSNSPLHF.

V usage is TRBV7-9 and J usage is TRBJ2-1; D is undetermined. Germline CDR1 reads SEHNR; CDR2 reads FQNEAQ (reference sequence). Trimming took 5 bases from V and 7 from J, leaving 15 bases between them. The CDR3 is made up of 14 amino acids. CDR3 sequence (DNA): TGTGCCAGCAGCGCCGGAGACCGGCCAAATGAGCAGTTCTTC. Protein product: CASSAGDRPNEQFF. Based on the CDR3 plus reference TRBV7-9 and TRBJ2-1, the full variable domain is DTGVSQNPRHKITKRGQNVTFRCDPISEHNRLYWYRQTLGQGPEFLTYFQNEAQLEKSRLLSDRFSAERPKGSFSTLEIQRTEQGDSAMYLCASSAGDRPNEQFFGPGTRLTVL.

A word on this clone: A much larger clone lies one base from this, so it may be a read error. The chain recombines TRBV3-1 with TRBJ2-2; tentatively, D is TRBD2 (5 bases). CDR3 size: 13 residues. Per the germline V gene, CDR1 is LGHDT and CDR2 is YNNKEL (reference sequence). In nucleotides, the CDR3 is TGTGCCAGCAGCCAAGTGCTGGTCGGGGAGATGTTTTTT. Protein: CASSQVLVGEMFF.

The sample holds many counts of this clone. This chain connects TRBV4-2 to TRBJ2-7; D uncertain. Germline V lookup: CDR1 LGHNA, CDR2 YNFKEQ. The CDR3 sequence is 13 residues long. The germline V and J ends were trimmed by 0 bases and 4 bases, with 7 bases remaining between them. Here the CDR3 reads CASSQDKQYEQYF. Here the CDR3 DNA reads TGTGCCAGCAGCCAAGATAAACAGTACGAGCAGTACTTC.

The V call is TRBV5-1, the J call TRBJ2-1, with 10 positions matching TRBD1. The end of the DNA is better explained by TRBJ2-7, so the J call may be wrong. Germline V lookup: CDR1 SGHRS, CDR2 YFSETQ. This CDR3 contains 15 residues. In DNA, the CDR3 is TGCGCCAGCAGCTCCGGACAGGGGGTACACAATGCGCAGTACTTC. This gives the protein CASSSGQGVHNAQYF.

The table lists this clone with a few counts. This may stem from a read error, because a much larger clone lies one nucleotide away. A read error is likely, as this CDR3 ends without the conserved phenylalanine or tryptophan. The chain recombines TRBV29-1 with TRBJ1-1; tentative D call: TRBD1 (6 bases). The CDR3 runs to 14 residues. Trimming removed 4 bases at V and 5 bases at J, with 17 bases between. Per the germline V gene, CDR1 is SQVTM and CDR2 is ANQGSEA. CDR3 sequence (DNA): TGCAGCGTTGGGTACTTAGGGGGGGGTACTGAAGCTTTCCTT. Translated: CSVGYLGGGTEAFL.

CDR3 region: CSAREVNWLAREGTQYF. CDR3 nucleotides: TGCAGTGCTAGAGAAGTTAATTGGCTAGCGAGGGAGGGAACGCAGTATTTT. The chain links TRBV20-1 to TRBJ2-3; the match to TRBD2 covers 7 bases. CDR1 is DFQATT, CDR2 SNEGSKA, per germline (reference sequence). The CDR3 loop spans 17 amino acids. V was clipped by 0 bases and J by 9 bases; unmatched bases: 18.

In its sample, this clone was seen many times. The chain is built from TRBV6-1 and TRBJ1-4, with TRBD1 as a possible D gene (5 bases). The V and J ends lost 6 bases and 8 bases respectively, with 13 bases between them. Germline CDR1 and CDR2: MNHNS and SASEGT. The CDR3 is made up of 13 amino acids. The CDR3 coding sequence is TGTGCCAGCAGGGACACGTCATTCGAAAAACTGTTTTTT. Protein sequence: CASRDTSFEKLFF.

The rearrangement links TRBV24-1 to TRBJ2-1, with D perhaps matching TRBD1 (6 bases). The CDR3 runs 16 residues. Per the germline V gene, CDR1 is KGHDR and CDR2 is SFDVKD. V was pared by 7 bases and J by 4 bases, with 19 bases between. CDR3 bases: TGTGCCACCAGCGGGTCCGGGACAACCCATTACAATGAGCAGTTCTTC. This encodes CATSGSGTTHYNEQFF.

Ten or more counts support this clone. V gene TRBV5-5 combines with J gene TRBJ2-7, with 11 positions matching TRBD2. With 3 bases clipped from V and 4 bases from J, the junction kept 3 bases outside the gene matches. The CDR3 runs to 14 residues. Germline V gene sequence: CDR1 SGHKS, CDR2 YYEKEE (reference sequence). The CDR3: CASSWGTSGYEQYF. CDR3 coding DNA: TGTGCCAGCAGCTGGGGGACTAGCGGATACGAGCAGTACTTC. The whole variable domain, remainder taken from reference TRBV5-5 and TRBJ2-7, is DAGVTQSPTHLIKTRGQQVTLRCSPISGHKSVSWYQQVLGQGPQFIFQYYEKEERGRGNFPDRFSARQFPNYSSELNVNALLLGDSALYLCASSWGTSGYEQYFGPGTRLTVT.

This clone was detected many times. The rearrangement joins TRBV19 to TRBJ2-2; no clear D. The CDR3 length is 14 residues. Germline V gives CDR1 LNHDA, CDR2 SQIVND (reference sequence). The germline V and J ends were trimmed by 1 base and 4 bases, with 7 bases remaining between them. The CDR3 is CASSIGTPTGELFF. In nucleotides, the CDR3 is TGTGCCAGTAGTATAGGTACCCCCACCGGGGAGCTGTTTTTT. Variable domain in full (rest from reference TRBV19 and TRBJ2-2): DGGITQSPKYLFRKEGQNVTLSCEQNLNHDAMYWYRQDPGQGLRLIYYSQIVNDFQKGDIAEGYSVSREKKESFPLTVTSAQKNPTAFYLCASSIGTPTGELFFGEGSRLTVL.